The rows below give T cell receptor beta chains drawn from one sample of a study of cytomegalovirus exposure and HLA in healthy donors. This table comes from immunoSEQ multiplex PCR, and its TCRdb copy is limited to in-frame clones, with some not included. This sample lists about 140,000 clones; its ten largest clones have about 2.3%. Material: PBMCs. Receptors originate from a woman younger than 35 in good health and CMV-seronegative. The CDR3 runs from the conserved cysteine through the conserved F or W. The D gene is left open where the match is weak.

>TRBV14|TRBJ2-3|TRBD2
CASSHGYLAGGDTQYF
>TRBV28|TRBJ1-2|NA
CAEARRRGYGYTF
>TRBV7-9|TRBJ2-1|TRBD2
CASSLAGLAVYNEQFF
>TRBV5-4|TRBJ2-7|NA
CASSFAGGLGGRGEQYF
>TRBV15|TRBJ2-5|NA
CATSRDWGGAWETQYF
>TRBV7-2|TRBJ1-1|TRBD1
CASSWDRRNTEAFF
>TRBV19|TRBJ1-2|NA
CASSIGFPVGYTF
>TRBV30|TRBJ1-1|TRBD1
CACTSRGRNTEAFF
>TRBV7-2|TRBJ2-3|NA
CASSFGSSTDTQYF
>TRBV28|TRBJ2-1|TRBD2
CASSLLSGTLAYNEQFF
>TRBV9|TRBJ2-3|TRBD2
CASSATSGRGDTQYF
>TRBV13|TRBJ2-5|TRBD2
CASSLGLAAQETQYF
>TRBV18|TRBJ2-7|NA
CASSPTTQRASYEQYF
>TRBV7-2|TRBJ2-3|NA
CASSPMSLDTQYF
>TRBV18|TRBJ2-2|TRBD2
CASSPKGLGSNTGELFF
>TRBV7-3|TRBJ2-3|NA
CASSFQGEKGTRYF
>TRBV18|TRBJ1-1|TRBD1
CASSDAGTDYTEAFF
>TRBV11-2|TRBJ2-5|TRBD1
CASSGQGVGGTQYF
>TRBV11-2|TRBJ2-7|NA
CASSFLQGYEQYF
>TRBV11-2|TRBJ2-7|NA
CASSLGKLREQYF
>TRBV6-5|TRBJ2-3|NA
CASSSGRLRGTDTQYF
>TRBV10-2|TRBJ2-2|TRBD2
CASSSLSSGSWSGELFF
>TRBV5-1|TRBJ2-1|TRBD2
CASSYQGGITSGRAYNEQFF
>TRBV10-2|TRBJ2-1|NA
CASSESRSNEQFF
>TRBV2|TRBJ2-1|NA
CASNEGPRVDEQFF
>TRBV7-9|TRBJ2-3|NA
CASSSGTDTQYF
>TRBV6-1|TRBJ2-5|NA
CASNALELEETQYF
>TRBV10-2|TRBJ1-1|TRBD1
CASTETGSTEAFF
>TRBV6-1|TRBJ2-1|NA
CASSLRQGGYNEQFF
>TRBV5-6|TRBJ2-5|TRBD2
CASSTTSGAQETQYF
>TRBV7-2|TRBJ2-5|TRBD1
CASKRDRGGQETQYF
>TRBV15|TRBJ1-4|TRBD1
CATSRGTAGTNEKLFF
>TRBV19|TRBJ1-1|NA
CASSIDPTSLNTEAFF
>TRBV7-2|TRBJ1-5|NA
CASSPGGPLSNQPQHF
>TRBV30|TRBJ2-3|NA
CAWSPWYGSRDTQYF
>TRBV4-1|TRBJ2-3|NA
CASSQDPFSGADTQYF
>TRBV4-1|TRBJ2-2|NA
CASSLTNTGELFF
>TRBV11-3|TRBJ1-1|NA
CASSLRVGTEAFF
>TRBV6-1|TRBJ2-2|TRBD1
CAAQGSGGELFF
>TRBV9|TRBJ2-5|TRBD2
CASSVETGAGTSETQYF